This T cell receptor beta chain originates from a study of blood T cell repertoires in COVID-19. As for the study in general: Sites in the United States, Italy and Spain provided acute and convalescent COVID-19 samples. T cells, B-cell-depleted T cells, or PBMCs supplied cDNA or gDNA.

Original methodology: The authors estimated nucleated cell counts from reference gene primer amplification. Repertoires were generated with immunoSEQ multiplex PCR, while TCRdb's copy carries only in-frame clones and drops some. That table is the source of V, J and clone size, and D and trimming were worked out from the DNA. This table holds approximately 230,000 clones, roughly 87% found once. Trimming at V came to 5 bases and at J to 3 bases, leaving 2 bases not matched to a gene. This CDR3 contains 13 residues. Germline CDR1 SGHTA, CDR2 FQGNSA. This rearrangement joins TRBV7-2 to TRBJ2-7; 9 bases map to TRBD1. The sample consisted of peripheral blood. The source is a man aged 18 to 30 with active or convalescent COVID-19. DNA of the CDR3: TGTGCCAGCAGCGGGACAGGGTACTACGAGCAGTACTTC. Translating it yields CASSGTGYYEQYF.